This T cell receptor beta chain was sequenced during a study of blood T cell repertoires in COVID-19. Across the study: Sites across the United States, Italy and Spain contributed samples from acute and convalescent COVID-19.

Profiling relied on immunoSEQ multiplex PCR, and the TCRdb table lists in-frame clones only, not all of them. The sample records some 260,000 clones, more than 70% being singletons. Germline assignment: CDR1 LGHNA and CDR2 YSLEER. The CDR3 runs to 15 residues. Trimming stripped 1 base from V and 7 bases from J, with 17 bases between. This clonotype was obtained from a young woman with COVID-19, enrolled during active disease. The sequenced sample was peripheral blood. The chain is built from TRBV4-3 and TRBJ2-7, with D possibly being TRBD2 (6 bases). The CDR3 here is CASSQVVRDLGEQYF. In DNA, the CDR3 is TGCGCCAGCAGCCAAGTGGTCAGGGACTTGGGGGAGCAGTACTTC.